These T cell receptor beta chains were read from a single sample in a study of shared clonotypes between healthy human individuals. Only in-frame clones appear in the TCRdb table, and some are missing; sequencing was by immunoSEQ multiplex PCR. The top ten hold approximately 1.5% of the sample, which has about 960,000 clones, approximately 80% seen once. What was sequenced was memory CD4+ T cells sorted from blood. The receptors were sampled from a man younger than 35 in good health. The CDR3 runs from the conserved cysteine through the conserved F or W. D genes are given only for firm matches. The size entry is marked missing in some rows and otherwise reads once, few, many or a size class.

J gene,clone size,D gene,V gene,CDR3 DNA,CDR3 protein
TRBJ1-4,.,.,TRBV4-2,TGTGCCAGCAGCCAAGGCCAGAATGAAAAACTGTTTTTT,CASSQGQNEKLFF
TRBJ1-3,.,.,TRBV6-5,TGTGCCACTCGAGTGGCCTACAGCTCTGGAAACACCATATATTTT,CATRVAYSSGNTIYF
TRBJ1-6,.,.,TRBV6-1,TGTGCCAGCGCAGAGGGAGGAAAAAATTCACCCCTCCACTTT,CASAEGGKNSPLHF
TRBJ1-2,.,.,TRBV11-2,TGTGCCAGCAGATATCCGGGAAGAGGAAACTATGGCTACACCTTC,CASRYPGRGNYGYTF
TRBJ1-2,few,.,TRBV2,TGTGCCAGCCGCGAGGGACTGAATAACTATGGCTACACCTTC,CASREGLNNYGYTF
TRBJ2-1,.,TRBD1,TRBV5-8,TGTGCCAGCAGCTTGGACAGGGGGAAGTACAATGAGCAGTTCTTC,CASSLDRGKYNEQFF
TRBJ1-4,.,.,TRBV19,TGTGCCAGTAGGGATCGAGTTACTAATGAAAAACTGTTTTTT,CASRDRVTNEKLFF
TRBJ2-2,.,.,TRBV2,TGTGCCAGCAGCGACTACCATACAAACACCGGGGAGCTGTTTTTT,CASSDYHTNTGELFF
TRBJ2-3,few,.,TRBV6-4,TGTGCCAGCAGTGACTCGACGGGAGCTACAGATACGCAGTATTTT,CASSDSTGATDTQYF
TRBJ1-1,.,TRBD1,TRBV5-4,TGTGCCAGCAGCTCGGACAGGGTAGACACTGAAGCTTTCTTT,CASSSDRVDTEAFF
TRBJ1-1,.,.,TRBV27,TGTGCCAGCAAGGGGGGAGAATCTATGAACACTGAAGCTTTCTTT,CASKGGESMNTEAFF
TRBJ2-3,.,.,TRBV10-3,TGTGCCATCAGTGAGCGGGATACGCAGTATTTT,CAISERDTQYF
TRBJ1-1,few,.,TRBV19,TGTGCCAGTAGTATAGGGGACACTTTGAACACTGAAGCTTTCTTT,CASSIGDTLNTEAFF
TRBJ1-3,.,.,TRBV7-3,TGTGCCAGCAGCTTAGCAGGGACCTCTGGAAACACCATATATTTT,CASSLAGTSGNTIYF
TRBJ1-2,.,.,TRBV28,TGTGCCAGCAGTTTTCACCAGGGCGGCTATGGCTACACCTTC,CASSFHQGGYGYTF
TRBJ2-3,.,.,TRBV2,TGTGCCAGCAGTGGACAGAGTAACACAGATACGCAGTATTTT,CASSGQSNTDTQYF
TRBJ2-2,.,.,TRBV6-5,TGTGCCAGCAGAAGGCCCGGGACCGGGGAGCTGTTTTTT,CASRRPGTGELFF
TRBJ2-5,.,TRBD1,TRBV7-9,TGTGCCAGCAGCTTAGGGGACAGGGTCGAGACCCAGTACTTC,CASSLGDRVETQYF
TRBJ2-7,.,.,TRBV20-1,TGCAGTGCTGTATCTTACGAGCAGTACTTC,CSAVSYEQYF
TRBJ2-2,.,TRBD1,TRBV27,TGTGCCAGCAGTGGCCCGGGACAGGGGTCGGCCGGGGAGCTGTTTTTT,CASSGPGQGSAGELFF
TRBJ1-2,.,.,TRBV7-2,TGTGCCAGCAGCTTATTGGGGTTGAGGGGTGAAGATGGCTACACCTTC,CASSLLGLRGEDGYTF
TRBJ2-1,.,TRBD1,TRBV9,TGTGCCAGCAGCCTGAGGACAGGGGGCTACAATGAGCAGTTCTTC,CASSLRTGGYNEQFF
TRBJ2-7,.,TRBD1,TRBV11-2,TGTGCCAGCAGCCACCCCGGGACAGGGCATTACGAGCAGTACTTC,CASSHPGTGHYEQYF
TRBJ2-2,few,.,TRBV6-4,TGTGCCAGCCGCGGCAGGGAAAGCACCGGGGAGCTGTTTTTT,CASRGRESTGELFF
TRBJ2-7,.,.,TRBV6-1,TGTGCCAGCAGTGAACGTTGGGGCAATACCTACGAGCAGTACTTC,CASSERWGNTYEQYF
TRBJ2-3,many,TRBD2,TRBV18,TGTGCCAGCTCACGTGGGGTAGCGGGAGTAACAGATACGCAGTATTTT,CASSRGVAGVTDTQYF
TRBJ1-1,.,.,TRBV28,TGTGCCAGCAGTCCGCCCGGGACCATCGGGGGAGGTGAAGCTTTCTTT,CASSPPGTIGGGEAFF
TRBJ2-1,.,.,TRBV9,TGTGCCAGCAGCGTAGGGGGCGCCACCAACAATGAGCAGTTCTTC,CASSVGGATNNEQFF
TRBJ2-3,.,.,TRBV14,TGTGCCAGCAGCCAAGATGTGAGGGTTACAGATACGCAGTATTTT,CASSQDVRVTDTQYF
TRBJ1-1,once,TRBD1,TRBV9,TGTGCCAGCAGCAACGACAGGGGTTTGAACACTGAAGCTTTCTTT,CASSNDRGLNTEAFF
TRBJ2-7,.,TRBD1,TRBV5-1,TGCGCCAGCAGCTTGGAGGGACAGAGCTCCTACGAGCAGTACTTC,CASSLEGQSSYEQYF
TRBJ1-4,.,.,TRBV18,TGTGCCAGCTCGCCGATTACCGGGACACTTGAAAAACTGTTTTTT,CASSPITGTLEKLFF
TRBJ2-3,.,.,TRBV19,TGTGCCAGTAGTCAAGTGGCTAGCAAGTATACAGATACGCAGTATTTT,CASSQVASKYTDTQYF
TRBJ1-6,few,.,TRBV6-5,TGTGCCAGCAGTTACGGAGGGTTTGAAGATAATTCACCCCTCCACTTT,CASSYGGFEDNSPLHF
TRBJ1-6,.,.,TRBV6-5,TGTGCCAGCAGTTACGGCGGATTCTGGTCACCCCTCCACTTT,CASSYGGFWSPLHF
TRBJ2-1,once,.,TRBV4-1,TGCGCCAGCAGCAGCCTGGGCAGGGGAGCGGGCGGTGAGCAGTTCTTC,CASSSLGRGAGGEQFF
TRBJ2-3,.,TRBD1,TRBV20-1,TGCAGCGCATACAGGGGCGGTACGCAGTATTTT,CSAYRGGTQYF
TRBJ2-6,once,TRBD1,TRBV18,TGTGCCAGCTCATTGGGGACAGGCGGCTCTGGGGCCAACGTCCTGACTTTC,CASSLGTGGSGANVLTF
TRBJ1-2,.,.,TRBV25-1,TGTGCCAGCAGTGGAAACAGGGTGGAAGGCTACACCTTC,CASSGNRVEGYTF
TRBJ2-7,.,.,TRBV7-8,TGTGCCAGCAGCTTAGCCCCTAGTCACTACGAGCAGTACTTC,CASSLAPSHYEQYF
TRBJ2-2,.,.,TRBV10-1,TGCGCCAGCAGTGGGGGTTATAGCGGGAACACCGGGGAGCTGTTTTTT,CASSGGYSGNTGELFF
TRBJ2-1,.,TRBD2,TRBV11-2,TGTGCCAGCAGCTTAGCCAGCCTACAGATAGCGGGGGGACACAATGAGCAGTTCTTC,CASSLASLQIAGGHNEQFF
TRBJ1-2,.,TRBD1,TRBV30,TGTGCCTGGAGTGGACAGGGAGCAAACGGCTACACCTTC,CAWSGQGANGYTF
TRBJ2-4,.,TRBD2,TRBV5-1,TGCGCCAGCAGCTTGGGGTCTAGCGGTCAGGACATTCAGTACTTC,CASSLGSSGQDIQYF
TRBJ2-7,.,TRBD1,TRBV7-2,TGTGCCAGCAGCTCCGGGACAGGGCCTTACGAGCAGTACTTC,CASSSGTGPYEQYF
TRBJ1-6,.,.,TRBV6-5,TGTGCCAGCAGTCGATCGGGGCTATATAATTCACCCCTCCACTTT,CASSRSGLYNSPLHF
TRBJ2-1,.,TRBD2,TRBV2,TGTGCCAGCAGTCCGGGACTAGGGTACAATGAGCAGTTCTTC,CASSPGLGYNEQFF
TRBJ1-1,once,.,TRBV6-4,TGTGCCAGCTCGGCAGGAAAGAACACTGAAGCTTTCTTT,CASSAGKNTEAFF
TRBJ2-7,.,.,TRBV7-2,TGTGCCAGCAGTTCCATGGTAGCGCTTCCCTACGAGCAGTACTTC,CASSSMVALPYEQYF
TRBJ1-4,.,.,TRBV27,TGTGCCAGCAGTTCGGGTTGGACTAATGAAAAACTGTTTTTT,CASSSGWTNEKLFF
TRBJ2-1,.,TRBD2,TRBV15,TGTGCCACCAGCAGGACGGGCGGGAGCCACAATGAGCAGTTCTTC,CATSRTGGSHNEQFF
TRBJ2-5,.,TRBD2,TRBV28,TGTGCCAGCAGTCTCCCAATAGCGGGGGGGCAAGAGACCCAGTACTTC,CASSLPIAGGQETQYF
TRBJ1-6,.,.,TRBV4-2,TGTGCCAGCAGCCAGACCACAGGGAAGGGCTTTGTGTCCTATAATTCACCCCTCCACTTT,CASSQTTGKGFVSYNSPLHF
TRBJ2-3,.,.,TRBV6-5,TGTGCCAGCAGCCTTGGGAGCACAGATACGCAGTATTTT,CASSLGSTDTQYF
TRBJ2-3,.,TRBD1,TRBV30,TGTGCCTGGAGGACGGGACAGGGAACGTTTGATACGCAGTATTTT,CAWRTGQGTFDTQYF
TRBJ2-7,.,TRBD2,TRBV25-1,TGTGCCAGCGAGTCAGCGGGAGGGCAATACGAGCAGTACTTC,CASESAGGQYEQYF
TRBJ1-2,.,.,TRBV9,TGTGCCAGCAGCCCGACTAACTATGGCTACACCTTC,CASSPTNYGYTF
TRBJ1-4,few,TRBD1,TRBV10-3,TGTGCCACCCGCTCCGGGACAGGGGATGAAAAACTGTTTTTT,CATRSGTGDEKLFF
TRBJ2-1,.,TRBD2,TRBV6-1,TGTGCCAGCAGTGAAGAGCGGGGGGTTGGTGAGCAGTTCTTC,CASSEERGVGEQFF
TRBJ1-2,.,.,TRBV18,TGTGCCAGCTCACGGGGGAAACAGGAGTATGGCTACACCTTC,CASSRGKQEYGYTF